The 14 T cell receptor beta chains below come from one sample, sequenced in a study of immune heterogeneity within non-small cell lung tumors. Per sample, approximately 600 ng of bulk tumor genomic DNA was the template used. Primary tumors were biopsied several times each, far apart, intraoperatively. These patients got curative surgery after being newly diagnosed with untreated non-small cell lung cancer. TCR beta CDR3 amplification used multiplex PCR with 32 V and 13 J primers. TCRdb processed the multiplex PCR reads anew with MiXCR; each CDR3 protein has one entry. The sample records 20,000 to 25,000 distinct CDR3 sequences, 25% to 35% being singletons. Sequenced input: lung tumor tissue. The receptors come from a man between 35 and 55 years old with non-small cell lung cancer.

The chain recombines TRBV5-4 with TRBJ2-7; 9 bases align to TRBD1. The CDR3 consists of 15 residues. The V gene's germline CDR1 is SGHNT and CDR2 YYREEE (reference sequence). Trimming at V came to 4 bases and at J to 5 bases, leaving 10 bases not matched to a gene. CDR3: CASSHPGTGNHEQYF. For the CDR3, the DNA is TGTGCCAGCAGCCACCCAGGGACAGGGAACCACGAGCAGTACTTC.

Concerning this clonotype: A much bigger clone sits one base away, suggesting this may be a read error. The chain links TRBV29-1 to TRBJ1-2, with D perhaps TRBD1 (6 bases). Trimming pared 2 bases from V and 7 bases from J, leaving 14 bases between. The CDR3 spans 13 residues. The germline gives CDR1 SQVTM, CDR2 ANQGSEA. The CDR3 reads CSVEHQGSSGYTF. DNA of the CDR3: TGCAGCGTTGAACATCAGGGGTCCAGTGGCTACACCTTC.

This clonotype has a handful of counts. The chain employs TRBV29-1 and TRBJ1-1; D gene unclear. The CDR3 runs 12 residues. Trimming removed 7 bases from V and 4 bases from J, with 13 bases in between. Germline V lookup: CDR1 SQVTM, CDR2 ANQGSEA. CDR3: CSGSPGPTEAFF. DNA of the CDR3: TGCAGCGGGTCCCCCGGGCCCACTGAAGCTTTCTTT.

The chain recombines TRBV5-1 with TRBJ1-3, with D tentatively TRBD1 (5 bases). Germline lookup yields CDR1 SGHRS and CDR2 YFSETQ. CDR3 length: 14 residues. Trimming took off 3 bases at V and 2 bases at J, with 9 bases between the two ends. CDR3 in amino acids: CASSSGTAGNTIYF. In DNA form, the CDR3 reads TGCGCCAGCAGCTCTGGGACTGCTGGAAACACCATATATTTT.

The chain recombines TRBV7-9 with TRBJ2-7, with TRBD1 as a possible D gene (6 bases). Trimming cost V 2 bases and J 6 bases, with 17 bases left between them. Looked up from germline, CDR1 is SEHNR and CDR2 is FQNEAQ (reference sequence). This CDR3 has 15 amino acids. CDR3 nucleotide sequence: TGTGCCAGCAGCTTATATACAGGGCCATCAGCCGAGCAGTACTTC. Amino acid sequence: CASSLYTGPSAEQYF.

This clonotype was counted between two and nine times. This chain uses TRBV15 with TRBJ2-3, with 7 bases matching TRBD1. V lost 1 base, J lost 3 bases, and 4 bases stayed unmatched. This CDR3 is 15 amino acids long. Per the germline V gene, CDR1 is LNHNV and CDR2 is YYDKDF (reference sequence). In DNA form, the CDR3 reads TGTGCCACCAGCAGAGGGAGACAGGGTACAGATACGCAGTATTTT. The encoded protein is CATSRGRQGTDTQYF.

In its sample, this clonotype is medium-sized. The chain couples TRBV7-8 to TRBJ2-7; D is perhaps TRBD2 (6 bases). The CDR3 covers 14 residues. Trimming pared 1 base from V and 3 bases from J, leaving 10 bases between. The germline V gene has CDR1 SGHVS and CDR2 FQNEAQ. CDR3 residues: CASSLGTTVYEQYF. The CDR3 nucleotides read TGTGCCAGCAGCTTAGGGACTACTGTCTACGAGCAGTACTTC.

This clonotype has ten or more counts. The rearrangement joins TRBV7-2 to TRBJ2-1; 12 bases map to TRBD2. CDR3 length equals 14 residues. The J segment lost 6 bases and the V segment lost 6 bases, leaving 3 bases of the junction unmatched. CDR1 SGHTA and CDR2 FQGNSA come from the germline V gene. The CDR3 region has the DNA TGTGCCAGCAGGACTAGCGGGAGTAGCAATGAGCAGTTCTTC. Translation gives CASRTSGSSNEQFF.

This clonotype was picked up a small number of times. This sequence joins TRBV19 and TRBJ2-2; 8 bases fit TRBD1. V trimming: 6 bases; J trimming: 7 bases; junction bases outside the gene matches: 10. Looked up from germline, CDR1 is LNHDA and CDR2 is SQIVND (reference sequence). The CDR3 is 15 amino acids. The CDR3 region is CASRGTGGRGGELFF. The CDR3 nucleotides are TGTGCCAGTAGGGGAACAGGGGGTCGGGGCGGGGAGCTGTTTTTT. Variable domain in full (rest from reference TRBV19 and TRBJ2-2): DGGITQSPKYLFRKEGQNVTLSCEQNLNHDAMYWYRQDPGQGLRLIYYSQIVNDFQKGDIAEGYSVSREKKESFPLTVTSAQKNPTAFYLCASRGTGGRGGELFFGEGSRLTVL.

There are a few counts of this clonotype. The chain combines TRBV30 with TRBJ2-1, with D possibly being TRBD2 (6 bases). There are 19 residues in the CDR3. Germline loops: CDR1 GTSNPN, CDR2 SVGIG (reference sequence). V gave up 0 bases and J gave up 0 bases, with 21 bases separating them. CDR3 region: CAWSVSGRSHSSSYNEQFF. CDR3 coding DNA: TGTGCCTGGAGTGTAAGTGGGAGGTCCCACTCCTCCTCCTACAATGAGCAGTTCTTC.

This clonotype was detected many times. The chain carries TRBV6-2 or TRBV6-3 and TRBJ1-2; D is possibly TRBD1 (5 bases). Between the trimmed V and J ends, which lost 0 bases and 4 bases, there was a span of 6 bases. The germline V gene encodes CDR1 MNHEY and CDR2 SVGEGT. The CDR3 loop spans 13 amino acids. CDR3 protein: CASSYSDSYGYTF. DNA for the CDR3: TGTGCCAGCAGTTACTCAGACAGCTATGGCTACACCTTC.

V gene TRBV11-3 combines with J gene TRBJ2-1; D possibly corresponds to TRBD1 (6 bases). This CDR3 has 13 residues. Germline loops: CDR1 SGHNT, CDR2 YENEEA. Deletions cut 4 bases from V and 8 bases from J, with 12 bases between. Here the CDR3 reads CASSSRGIHEQFF. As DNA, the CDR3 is TGTGCCAGCAGCTCCAGGGGTATTCATGAGCAGTTCTTC.

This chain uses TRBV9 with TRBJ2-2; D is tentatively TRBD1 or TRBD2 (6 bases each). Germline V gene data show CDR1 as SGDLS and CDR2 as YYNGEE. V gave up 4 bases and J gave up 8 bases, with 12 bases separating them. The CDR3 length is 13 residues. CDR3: CASSSTGTGELFF. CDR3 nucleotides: TGTGCCAGCAGCTCTACAGGGACTGGGGAGCTGTTTTTT.

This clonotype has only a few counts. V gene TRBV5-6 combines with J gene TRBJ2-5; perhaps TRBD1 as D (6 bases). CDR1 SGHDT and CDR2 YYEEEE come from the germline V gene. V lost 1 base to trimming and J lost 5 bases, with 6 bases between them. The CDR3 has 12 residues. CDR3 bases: TGTGCCAGCAGCTTGAGGGGGGAGACCCAGTACTTC. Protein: CASSLRGETQYF.